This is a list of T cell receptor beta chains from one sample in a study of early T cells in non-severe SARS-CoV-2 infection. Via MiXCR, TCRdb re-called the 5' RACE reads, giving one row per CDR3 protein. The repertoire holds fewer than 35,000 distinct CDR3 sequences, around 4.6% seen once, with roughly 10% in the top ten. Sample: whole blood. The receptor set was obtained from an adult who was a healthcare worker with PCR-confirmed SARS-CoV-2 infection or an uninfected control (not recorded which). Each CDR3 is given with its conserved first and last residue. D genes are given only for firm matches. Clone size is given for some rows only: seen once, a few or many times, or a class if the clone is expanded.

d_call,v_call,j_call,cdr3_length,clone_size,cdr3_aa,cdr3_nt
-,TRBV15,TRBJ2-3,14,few,CATSRDGGIDTQYF,TGTGCCACCAGCAGAGATGGCGGAATCGATACGCAGTATTTT
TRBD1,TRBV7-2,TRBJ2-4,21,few,CASSLGVRDSAGDLAKNIQYF,TGTGCCAGCAGCTTAGGTGTTAGGGACAGCGCCGGCGATTTAGCCAAAAACATTCAGTACTTC
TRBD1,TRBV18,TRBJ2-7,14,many,CASSPGTDSYEQYF,TGTGCCAGCTCACCAGGGACAGATTCCTACGAGCAGTACTTC
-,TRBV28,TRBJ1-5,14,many,CASSGAPKDQPQHF,TGTGCCAGCAGCGGGGCGCCAAAGGATCAGCCCCAGCATTTT
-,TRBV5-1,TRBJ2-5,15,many,CATYAGSSGGETQYF,TGCGCCACCTACGCGGGGTCGAGTGGGGGAGAGACCCAGTACTTC
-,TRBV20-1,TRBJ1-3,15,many,CSARDSPGAGNTIYF,TGCAGTGCTAGAGATTCCCCAGGGGCTGGAAACACCATATATTTT
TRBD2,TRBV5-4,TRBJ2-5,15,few,CASSFPLAGVETQYF,TGTGCCAGCAGCTTTCCGCTAGCGGGAGTTGAGACCCAGTACTTC
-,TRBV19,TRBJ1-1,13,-,CASSITLNTEAFF,TGTGCCAGTAGCATTACACTGAACACTGAAGCTTTCTTT
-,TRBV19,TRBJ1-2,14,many,CASQQDRANYGYTF,TGTGCCAGTCAACAGGACAGAGCTAACTATGGCTACACCTTC
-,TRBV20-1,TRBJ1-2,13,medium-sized,CSARDEGGNGYTF,TGCAGTGCTAGAGATGAGGGGGGCAATGGCTACACCTTC
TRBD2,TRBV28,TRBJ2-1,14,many,CASRISGMNGEQFF,TGTGCCAGCAGGATTAGCGGGATGAATGGTGAGCAGTTCTTC
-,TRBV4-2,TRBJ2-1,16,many,CASSQDRLVIGNEQFF,TGTGCCAGCAGCCAAGATAGGCTAGTCATAGGCAATGAGCAGTTCTTC
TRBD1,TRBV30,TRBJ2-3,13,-,CAHDRGSTDTQYF,TGTGCCCACGACAGGGGGAGCACAGATACGCAGTATTTT
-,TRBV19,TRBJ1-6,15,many,CASSIGSPSNSPLHF,TGTGCCAGTAGTATAGGCTCTCCGTCTAATTCACCCCTCCACTTT
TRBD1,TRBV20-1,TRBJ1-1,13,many,CSARDDRVSEAFF,TGCAGTGCTAGAGATGACAGGGTATCTGAAGCTTTCTTT
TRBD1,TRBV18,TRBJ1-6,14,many,CASSPMDRDSPLHF,TGTGCCAGCTCACCTATGGACAGGGATTCACCCCTCCACTTT
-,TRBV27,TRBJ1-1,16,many,CASSPSTGQRNTEAFF,TGTGCCAGCAGTCCCTCGACAGGACAACGGAACACTGAAGCTTTCTTT
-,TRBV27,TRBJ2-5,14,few,CASSYLGPEETQYF,TGTGCCAGCAGTTACCTGGGGCCAGAAGAGACCCAGTACTTC
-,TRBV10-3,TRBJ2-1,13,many,CAISAGVTNEQFF,TGTGCCATCAGTGCGGGAGTGACGAATGAGCAGTTCTTC
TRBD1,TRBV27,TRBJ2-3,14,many,CATGRQGVTDTQYF,TGTGCCACCGGGAGACAGGGGGTGACAGATACGCAGTATTTT
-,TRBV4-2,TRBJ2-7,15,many,CASSHRVAAVYEQYF,TGTGCCAGCAGCCATAGGGTAGCCGCAGTATACGAGCAGTACTTC
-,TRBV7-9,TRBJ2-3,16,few,CASSFLGKASTDTQYF,TGTGCCAGCAGCTTTCTCGGGAAGGCTAGCACAGATACGCAGTATTTT